These 27 T cell receptor beta chains share one sample of origin, sequenced in a study of cytomegalovirus exposure and HLA in healthy donors. The PCR used 60 Vbeta and 13 Jbeta primers. Profiling relied on immunoSEQ multiplex PCR, and the TCRdb table lists in-frame clones only, not all of them. Altogether about 170,000 clones are present, around 73% being singletons, with the ten largest covering 5% to 5.5%. The sample consisted of PBMCs. The receptors derive from a woman aged 18-29 years in good health and CMV-seropositive.

The rearrangement uses TRBV5-6 and TRBJ2-5; tentative D call: TRBD2 (6 bases). CDR3 length equals 16 residues. V dropped 1 base and J dropped 5 bases, with 18 bases sitting between them. Germline CDR1 and CDR2: SGHDT and YYEEEE. CDR3 sequence reads: CASSLMLVGEAETQYF. CDR3 bases: TGTGCCAGCAGCTTGATGTTAGTAGGGGAGGCGGAGACCCAGTACTTC.

The chain carries TRBV13 and TRBJ2-3; maybe TRBD2 (6 bases). The germline V and J ends were trimmed by 5 bases and 2 bases, with 11 bases remaining between them. This CDR3 spans 14 amino acids. Germline assignment: CDR1 PRHDT and CDR2 FYEKMQ (reference sequence). CDR3 in DNA: TGTGCCAGCAGCCTGGGACTCGACACAGATACGCAGTATTTT. Translation gives CASSLGLDTDTQYF. Using reference TRBV13 and TRBJ2-3 for the parts outside the CDR3, the full variable domain is AAGVIQSPRHLIKEKRETATLKCYPIPRHDTVYWYQQGPGQDPQFLISFYEKMQSDKGSIPDRFSAQQFSDYHSELNMSSLELGDSALYFCASSLGLDTDTQYFGPGTRLTVL.

This chain joins TRBV7-9 and TRBJ2-5; TRBD1 aligns across 7 bases. Looked up from germline, CDR1 is SEHNR and CDR2 is FQNEAQ (reference sequence). The trim removed 5 bases at V and 5 bases at J, leaving 5 bases unmatched. The CDR3 extends over 13 amino acids. The CDR3 nucleotides read TGTGCCAGCAGCGCGATACAGGGGGAGACCCAGTACTTC. Translating gives CASSAIQGETQYF.

In this sample, this clone turned up once. The chain links TRBV5-3 to TRBJ1-6, with D maybe TRBD1 (5 bases). TRBV5-3 is reported as an ORF; its role is uncertain. The CDR3 sequence is 15 residues long. Deletions cut 4 bases from V and 10 bases from J, with 18 bases between. The CDR3 sequence is CARSTLLQGGSPLHF. CDR3 sequence (DNA): TGTGCCAGAAGCACACTTCTGCAGGGAGGATCACCCCTCCACTTT.

V usage is TRBV5-4 and J usage is TRBJ1-4; D is ambiguous. V was pared by 3 bases and J by 6 bases, with 3 bases between. This CDR3 region has 11 residues. From germline, CDR1 is SGHNT and CDR2 YYREEE (reference sequence). The CDR3 reads CASSSDEKLFF. CDR3 bases: TGTGCCAGCAGCTCGGATGAAAAACTGTTTTTT.

This chain uses TRBV28 with TRBJ2-5; 11 positions agree with TRBD2. Per germline, CDR1 MDHEN and CDR2 SYDVKM. V was pared by 4 bases and J by 2 bases, with 6 bases of the junction left unmatched. This CDR3 has 16 amino acids. The CDR3 nucleotides are TGTGCCAGCAGTTGGACGACTAGCGGGGATCAAGAGACCCAGTACTTC. Its translation: CASSWTTSGDQETQYF.

This clone showed up just a few times. In DNA form, the CDR3 reads TGTGCCAGCAGTGACGGGACAGCCTACGAGCAGTACTTC. It yields the protein CASSDGTAYEQYF. The V call is TRBV6-1, the J call TRBJ2-7, with 7 positions matching TRBD1. This CDR3 has 13 amino acids. The V segment lost 3 bases and the J segment 2 bases; nucleotides outside the gene matches: 1. Germline CDR1 and CDR2: MNHNS and SASEGT.

The rearrangement uses TRBV9 and TRBJ2-7, with TRBD2 as a possible D gene (6 bases). The CDR3 totals 16 residues. Germline V gene data show CDR1 as SGDLS and CDR2 as YYNGEE. Trimming stripped 0 bases from V and 1 base from J, with 14 bases between. The CDR3 DNA sequence: TGTGCCAGCAGCGTAGGCCCCGGGGGTATATCCTACGAGCAGTACTTC. It yields the protein CASSVGPGGISYEQYF. Together with reference TRBV9 and TRBJ2-7, the CDR3 gives the full variable domain: DSGVTQTPKHLITATGQRVTLRCSPRSGDLSVYWYQQSLDQGLQFLIQYYNGEERAKGNILERFSAQQFPDLHSELNLSSLELGDSALYFCASSVGPGGISYEQYFGPGTRLTVT.

The genes are TRBV5-1 and TRBJ1-5; D unclear. The V gene lost 0 bases and the J gene lost 5 bases, with 15 bases spanning the gap. The germline gives CDR1 SGHRS, CDR2 YFSETQ. There are 16 residues in the CDR3. This chain's CDR3 is CASSLGPPRLDQPQHF. The DNA for the CDR3 is TGCGCCAGCAGCTTGGGTCCCCCAAGGCTAGATCAGCCCCAGCATTTT.

The gene calls are TRBV6-1 and TRBJ2-1; D call uncertain. Germline assignment: CDR1 MNHNS and CDR2 SASEGT. Trimming took 6 bases from V and 6 from J, leaving 9 bases between them. CDR3 size: 12 residues. CDR3 residues: CASREQSNEQFF. DNA of the CDR3: TGTGCCAGCAGAGAACAGTCCAATGAGCAGTTCTTC.

The J gene is TRBJ1-1, the V gene TRBV2, with unresolved D. V was shortened by 4 bases and J by 4 bases, with 10 bases between the two germline ends. Germline values: CDR1 SNHLY, CDR2 FYNNEI. The CDR3 extends over 13 amino acids. The CDR3 sequence: CASSAKFSTEAFF. CDR3 nucleotide sequence: TGTGCCAGCAGTGCAAAGTTTAGCACTGAAGCTTTCTTT.

This clone was counted a few times. The chain has TRBV7-2 and TRBJ2-5; a possible D gene is TRBD2 (6 bases). The length of the CDR3 is 13 residues. V lost 4 bases to trimming and J lost 7 bases, with 13 bases between them. CDR1 and CDR2 from the germline V gene are SGHTA and FQGNSA. The CDR3 nucleotides are TGTGCCAGCAGCTCAAATTGGGACTCGACCCAGTACTTC. As protein: CASSSNWDSTQYF.

This clone was counted a few times. The V and J genes are TRBV15 and TRBJ1-1, with a possible D match to TRBD1 (6 bases). CDR3 length equals 13 residues. The germline V and J ends were trimmed by 10 bases and 5 bases, with 17 bases remaining between them. The germline gives CDR1 LNHNV, CDR2 YYDKDF (reference sequence). CDR3 sequence (DNA): TGTGCCATACCCGCGGGGGCAGGGACTGAAGCTTTCTTT. This translates into CAIPAGAGTEAFF. The variable domain in full, with the rest retrieved from reference TRBV15 and TRBJ1-1, is DAMVIQNPRYQVTQFGKPVTLSCSQTLNHNVMYWYQQKSSQAPKLLFHYYDKDFNNEADTPDNFQSRRPNTSFCFLDIRSPGLGDTAMYLCAIPAGAGTEAFFGQGTRLTVV.

The rearrangement joins TRBV19 to TRBJ2-1; TRBD2 matches 8 bases. V trimming: 4 bases; J trimming: 8 bases; junction bases outside the gene matches: 4. Germline V gene data show CDR1 as LNHDA and CDR2 as SQIVND (reference sequence). The CDR3 extends over 13 amino acids. CDR3 sequence: CASSNREGHEQFF. The CDR3 DNA sequence: TGTGCCAGTAGTAATCGGGAGGGCCATGAGCAGTTCTTC.

In this sample, this clone turned up a few times. The V call is TRBV7-9, the J call TRBJ2-1, with 7 bases fitting TRBD2. The V gene's germline CDR1 is SEHNR and CDR2 FQNEAQ (reference sequence). This CDR3 region has 15 residues. The V segment lost 3 bases and the J segment 2 bases; nucleotides outside the gene matches: 4. CDR3 protein: CASSLGGNTYNEQFF. Here the CDR3 DNA reads TGTGCCAGCAGCTTGGGGGGGAACACCTACAATGAGCAGTTCTTC.

J is TRBJ1-2 and V is TRBV9; D ambiguous. V lost 0 bases, J lost 8 bases, and 17 bases lay in between. Germline lookup yields CDR1 SGDLS and CDR2 YYNGEE. This CDR3 is 15 amino acids long. CDR3 in DNA: TGTGCCAGCAGCGTAGAAGTGGCGGGGAGTGGCGGCTACACCTTC. It yields the protein CASSVEVAGSGGYTF. The whole variable domain, remainder taken from reference TRBV9 and TRBJ1-2, is DSGVTQTPKHLITATGQRVTLRCSPRSGDLSVYWYQQSLDQGLQFLIQYYNGEERAKGNILERFSAQQFPDLHSELNLSSLELGDSALYFCASSVEVAGSGGYTFGSGTRLTVV.

The chain carries TRBV15 and TRBJ2-3, with D possibly being TRBD2 (7 bases). Germline assignment: CDR1 LNHNV and CDR2 YYDKDF (reference sequence). The CDR3 covers 16 residues. Trimming shortened V by 1 base and J by 2 bases, and 13 bases separated the two germline ends. The DNA of the CDR3 is TGTGCCACCAGCAGAGGGGGGGGCACCCACACAGATACGCAGTATTTT. It yields the protein CATSRGGGTHTDTQYF.

V usage is TRBV11-2 and J usage is TRBJ1-4, with D maybe TRBD1 (5 bases). The CDR3 length is 15 residues. Looked up from germline, CDR1 is SGHAT and CDR2 is FQNNGV. V gave up 3 bases and J gave up 7 bases, with 15 bases separating them. The CDR3 loop is CASSLEGSRGEKLFF. The DNA of the CDR3 is TGTGCCAGCAGCTTGGAGGGCTCTAGGGGTGAAAAACTGTTTTTT.

This clone was recorded only once. This rearrangement joins TRBV5-1 to TRBJ2-3; TRBD2 aligns across 9 bases. This CDR3 spans 18 amino acids. Germline loops: CDR1 SGHRS, CDR2 YFSETQ. The V gene end was trimmed by 0 bases and the J gene end by 0 bases; junction bases not matched to a gene: 8. CDR3 nucleotide sequence: TGCGCCAGCAGCTTGGCCGTGGCGGGGGGGCTTAGCACAGATACGCAGTATTTT. It yields the protein CASSLAVAGGLSTDTQYF.

The rearrangement links TRBV12-1 to TRBJ1-1. TRBV12-1 is a listed pseudogene. CDR3 size: 16 residues. The CDR3 spells CASSFGREGGDPEAFF. CDR3 sequence (DNA): TGTGCCAGCAGCTTTGGCCGGGAGGGAGGGGACCCTGAAGCTTTCTTT.

The chain joins TRBV10-3 to TRBJ2-5, with TRBD1 identical over 8 bases. TRBJ2-7 explains the end of the DNA better; the J call may be wrong. This CDR3 region has 13 residues. From germline, CDR1 is ENHRY and CDR2 SYGVKD. For the CDR3, the DNA is TGTGCCATCAGTAGGACAGGGTCCTACGAGCAGTACTTC. It codes for CAISRTGSYEQYF.

The gene calls are TRBV27 and TRBJ2-2; D possibly corresponds to TRBD1 (6 bases). The germline CDR1 and CDR2 sequences are MNHEY and SMNVEV (reference sequence). The CDR3 loop spans 15 amino acids. V lost 5 bases and J lost 4, with 14 bases in between. The CDR3 spells CASSVDRSITGELFF. The CDR3 DNA reads TGTGCCAGCAGTGTTGACAGGTCCATCACCGGGGAGCTGTTTTTT.

V gene TRBV5-5 combines with J gene TRBJ2-5; possible D gene TRBD2, 5 bases. With 4 bases removed from V and 3 bases from J, the gap between germline ends came to 19 bases. The CDR3 has 16 residues. Germline-derived CDR1 and CDR2 are SGHKS and YYEKEE (reference sequence). CDR3 loop: CASSLFSGSQEETQYF. CDR3 coding DNA: TGTGCCAGCAGCCTTTTCTCGGGGTCGCAGGAAGAGACCCAGTACTTC. The whole variable domain, filled in from reference TRBV5-5 and TRBJ2-5, reads DAGVTQSPTHLIKTRGQQVTLRCSPISGHKSVSWYQQVLGQGPQFIFQYYEKEERGRGNFPDRFSARQFPNYSSELNVNALLLGDSALYLCASSLFSGSQEETQYFGPGTRLLVL.

J is TRBJ2-1 and V is TRBV5-1, with 8 bases fitting TRBD1. Unmatched junction bases numbered 4, after V lost 4 bases and J lost 10 bases. Germline lookup yields CDR1 SGHRS and CDR2 YFSETQ. The CDR3 spans 12 residues. For the CDR3, the DNA is TGCGCCAGCAGCGGACAGGGTTGGGAGCAGTTCTTC. Amino acids: CASSGQGWEQFF.

Comments on this clone: The junction does not match germline at one end; this may be a read error. The rearrangement uses TRBV7-9 and TRBJ2-1; D perhaps matches TRBD1 (7 bases). This CDR3 is 12 amino acids long. Germline CDR1 reads SEHNR; CDR2 reads FQNEAQ (reference sequence). CDR3 nucleotides: TGTTCCAGCGGGTCCAGGGGGGATGAGCAGTTCTTC. It is translated as CSSGSRGDEQFF.

This chain connects TRBV7-2 to TRBJ2-1; TRBD1 might be the D (5 bases). V was clipped by 4 bases and J by 8 bases, with 9 bases between them. This CDR3 spans 12 amino acids. CDR1 is SGHTA and CDR2 is FQGNSA in the germline V gene. The CDR3 spells CASSSQGHEQFF. For the CDR3, the DNA is TGTGCCAGCAGCTCCCAGGGTCATGAGCAGTTCTTC. Using reference TRBV7-2 and TRBJ2-1 for the parts outside the CDR3, the full variable domain is GAGVSQSPSNKVTEKGKDVELRCDPISGHTALYWYRQSLGQGLEFLIYFQGNSAPDKSGLPSDRFSAERTGGSVSTLTIQRTQQEDSAVYLCASSSQGHEQFFGPGTRLTVL.

The chain links TRBV30 to TRBJ2-1; a possible D gene is TRBD2 (6 bases). This CDR3 comprises 12 residues. Germline lookup yields CDR1 GTSNPN and CDR2 SVGIG (reference sequence). Deletions cut 3 bases from V and 7 bases from J, with 10 bases between. The chain's CDR3 is CAWRSAGNEQFF. The CDR3 DNA reads TGTGCCTGGAGATCGGCGGGGAATGAGCAGTTCTTC. The whole variable domain, filled in from reference TRBV30 and TRBJ2-1, reads SQTIHQWPATLVQPVGSPLSLECTVEGTSNPNLYWYRQAAGRGLQLLFYSVGIGQISSEVPQNLSASRPQDRQFILSSKKLLLSDSGFYLCAWRSAGNEQFFGPGTRLTVL.